A selection of T cell receptor beta chains follows, all from one sample in a study of cytotoxic CD8 clonotypes in ibrutinib-treated CLL. Sequencing was performed with immunoSEQ multiplex PCR; in TCRdb, only in-frame clones are kept and a portion is missing. The table has 150,000 or so clones, approximately 80% seen once. This material consisted of PBMCs, taken after 36 months of ibrutinib treatment. These receptors were taken from a human donor with chronic lymphocytic leukemia. Each CDR3 is given with its conserved first and last residue. The D gene is left open where the match is weak. Some rows mark clone size as missing; the rest say once, few, many or name a class of expanded clone.

TRBJ2-2 TRBD1 NA TRBV9 CASSVVTGGGELFF TGTGCCAGCAGCGTAGTTACAGGGGGTGGGGAGCTGTTTTTT
TRBJ2-7 TRBD2 once TRBV5-1 CASSLEGSGRGYEQYF TGCGCCAGCAGCTTGGAGGGTAGCGGGAGGGGGTACGAGCAGTACTTC
TRBJ1-6 TRBD1 few TRBV11-1 CASSTRQGNSPLHF TGTGCCAGCAGCACCCGACAGGGCAATTCACCCCTCCACTTT
TRBJ2-1 NA NA TRBV2 CASSESLLREQFF TGTGCCAGCAGTGAAAGTTTGCTCCGGGAGCAGTTCTTC
TRBJ1-4 TRBD1 NA TRBV28 CASSPGTGSKLFF TGTGCCAGCAGTCCCGGGACAGGGTCAAAACTGTTTTTT
TRBJ2-3 TRBD1 NA TRBV5-6 CASSLPDRISTDTQYF TGTGCCAGCAGCTTACCGGACAGGATTTCCACAGATACGCAGTATTTT
TRBJ2-7 NA NA TRBV4-1 CASSQYSLRGYTYEQYF TGCGCCAGCAGCCAATATTCCCTTAGGGGATACACCTACGAGCAGTACTTC
TRBJ1-2 TRBD1 few TRBV5-1 CASSLGDSNYGYTF TGCGCCAGCAGCTTGGGGGACAGCAACTATGGCTACACCTTC
TRBJ2-2 NA NA TRBV11-2 CAIRDTGELFF TGTGCCATTAGGGACACCGGGGAGCTGTTTTTT
TRBJ2-1 NA NA TRBV29-1 CSALGGSYNEQFF TGCAGCGCTTTAGGCGGCTCCTACAATGAGCAGTTCTTC
TRBJ1-2 NA once TRBV6-1 CASSEAWVATISGYTF TGTGCCAGCAGTGAAGCGTGGGTAGCCACAATTAGCGGCTACACCTTC
TRBJ1-2 NA few TRBV6-5 CASRAGGTSYGYTF TGTGCCAGCAGGGCCGGGGGGACAAGCTATGGCTACACCTTC
TRBJ2-1 NA NA TRBV7-9 CASSLGVSANNEQFF TGTGCCAGCAGCTTAGGTGTTAGCGCCAACAATGAGCAGTTCTTC
TRBJ2-3 TRBD1 NA TRBV7-2 CASSSPTGVTDTQYF TGTGCCAGCAGCTCACCAACAGGGGTCACAGATACGCAGTATTTT
TRBJ1-6 NA NA TRBV5-4 CASRLRGGNSPLHF TGTGCCAGCAGACTCAGGGGTGGTAATTCACCCCTCCACTTT
TRBJ1-4 TRBD1 few TRBV29-1 CSLGGRGGEKLFF TGCAGCCTTGGAGGAAGAGGGGGCGAAAAACTGTTTTTT
TRBJ2-1 TRBD2 NA TRBV6-5 CASSVLAGGRNEQFF TGTGCCAGCAGCGTCCTAGCGGGGGGACGCAATGAGCAGTTCTTC
TRBJ2-3 NA NA TRBV30 CAWSAQLDRSRDTQYF TGTGCCTGGAGTGCACAACTTGATCGCTCAAGGGATACGCAGTATTTT
TRBJ2-5 TRBD1 NA TRBV10-1 CASSSGGRETQYF TGCGCCAGCAGTTCAGGGGGCCGAGAGACCCAGTACTTC
TRBJ1-6 NA once TRBV6-5 CASSYSSSYNSPLHF TGTGCCAGCAGTTACTCGAGCTCCTATAATTCACCCCTCCACTTT
TRBJ2-3 NA NA TRBV27 CASSSYLTDTQYF TGTGCCAGCAGTAGTTATCTCACAGATACGCAGTATTTT
TRBJ1-2 NA few TRBV6-5 CASSYSDTSSYTF TGTGCCAGCAGTTACTCGGACACCTCGAGCTACACCTTC
TRBJ1-1 NA few TRBV21-1 CASSRVHTEAFF TGTGCCAGCAGCAGAGTTCACACTGAAGCTTTCTTT
TRBJ2-3 NA NA TRBV5-4 CASSSQRWSGNTDTQYF TGTGCCAGCAGCTCTCAGCGGTGGAGCGGAAACACAGATACGCAGTATTTT
TRBJ1-5 TRBD1 NA TRBV19 CASSGLPGQGLSNQPQHF TGTGCCAGTAGCGGGCTCCCGGGACAGGGCTTGAGCAATCAGCCCCAGCATTTT
TRBJ2-7 NA NA TRBV7-2 CASSMTRYEQYF TGTGCCAGCAGCATGACCAGGTACGAGCAGTACTTC
TRBJ1-2 TRBD1 once TRBV6-5 CASSYAGRGVYGYTF TGTGCCAGCAGTTACGCCGGCAGGGGGGTATATGGCTACACCTTC
TRBJ2-6 NA NA TRBV6-9 CASSQLDLRQSRANVLTF TGTGCCAGCAGTCAATTAGACTTACGACAAAGTCGGGCCAACGTCCTGACTTTC
TRBJ1-3 NA few TRBV7-8 CASSLLQYPGNTIYF TGTGCCAGCAGCTTGCTACAGTATCCGGGAAACACCATATATTTT
TRBJ2-3 NA NA TRBV18 CASSPLRDTQYF TGTGCCAGCTCACCATTGAGGGATACGCAGTATTTT
TRBJ2-3 NA NA TRBV19 CASSIGGLTDTQYF TGTGCCAGTAGTATCGGTGGGCTCACAGATACGCAGTATTTT
TRBJ2-5 TRBD1 NA TRBV19 CASSQTGGRETQYF TGTGCCAGTAGTCAGACAGGGGGCCGAGAGACCCAGTACTTC
TRBJ1-3 NA NA TRBV7-2 CASSLVGEVSGNTIYF TGTGCCAGCAGCTTAGTGGGAGAGGTTTCTGGAAACACCATATATTTT
TRBJ2-3 TRBD2 NA TRBV5-4 CASSGHRGGAGTDTQYF TGTGCCAGCAGCGGACACCGCGGGGGGGCGGGCACAGATACGCAGTATTTT
TRBJ2-1 NA NA TRBV4-1 CASSQVGSSYNEQFF TGCGCCAGCAGCCAGGTTGGTTCCTCCTACAATGAGCAGTTCTTC
TRBJ1-1 NA NA TRBV4-1 CASSQEMIGVNTEAFF TGCGCCAGCAGCCAAGAGATGATAGGTGTGAACACTGAAGCTTTCTTT
TRBJ2-7 TRBD2 many TRBV4-1 CASSHRVVLADCLEQYF TGCGCCAGCAGCCATCGCGTGGTACTAGCGGACTGCCTGGAGCAGTACTTC
TRBJ2-7 TRBD2 NA TRBV19 CASSTGTRDNHEQYF TGTGCCAGTAGTACCGGGACTAGGGATAATCACGAGCAGTACTTC
TRBJ1-4 NA NA TRBV4-1 CASSRPPGAEKLFF TGCGCCAGCAGCCGTCCACCAGGGGCCGAAAAACTGTTTTTT
TRBJ2-7 NA NA TRBV7-6 CASSLGSRGVFAYEQYF TGTGCCAGCAGCTTAGGGTCGAGGGGAGTTTTTGCCTACGAGCAGTACTTC
TRBJ1-1 NA NA TRBV18 CASSGRFRRGNTEAFF TGTGCCAGCTCCGGCAGATTCAGAAGAGGGAACACTGAAGCTTTCTTT
TRBJ2-7 TRBD2 NA TRBV7-2 CASSRLARNEQYF TGTGCCAGCAGCCGACTAGCGAGGAACGAGCAGTACTTC
TRBJ2-7 NA NA TRBV6-5 CASRSGFGHEQYF TGTGCCAGCAGGTCGGGATTCGGGCACGAGCAGTACTTC
TRBJ2-5 NA NA TRBV28 CASSLLGVGETQYF TGTGCCAGCAGTTTATTAGGGGTAGGGGAGACCCAGTACTTC
TRBJ2-7 NA once TRBV6-1 CASTLGGTQYEQYF TGTGCCAGCACCCTCGGCGGAACCCAATACGAGCAGTACTTC
TRBJ2-6 TRBD1 NA TRBV7-9 CASSPGQGTHSGANVLTF TGTGCCAGCAGCCCCGGACAGGGGACGCACTCTGGGGCCAACGTCCTGACTTTC
TRBJ1-4 NA NA TRBV5-1 CASSSYRPANEKLFF TGCGCCAGCAGCTCCTACAGGCCGGCGAATGAAAAACTGTTTTTT
TRBJ2-7 NA NA TRBV7-9 CASSLPRDRSSYEQYF TGTGCCAGCAGCTTGCCCCGCGATAGGAGCTCCTACGAGCAGTACTTC
TRBJ2-7 NA NA TRBV2 CASSEAQYEQYF TGTGCCAGCAGTGAAGCGCAGTACGAGCAGTACTTC
TRBJ1-5 TRBD1 NA TRBV5-1 CASSEQRQGNKGQPQHF TGCGCCAGCAGCGAGCAACGACAGGGTAATAAGGGTCAGCCCCAGCATTTT
TRBJ2-7 NA NA TRBV28 CASTRGYEQYF TGTGCCAGCACGCGAGGATACGAGCAGTACTTC
TRBJ1-2 TRBD1 once TRBV6-5 CASSYGTGQGVNGYTF TGTGCCAGCAGTTACGGAACGGGACAGGGGGTAAATGGCTACACCTTC
TRBJ2-1 NA NA TRBV29-1 CSVPARTGSSYNEQFF TGCAGCGTCCCAGCGAGAACAGGCAGCTCCTACAATGAGCAGTTCTTC
TRBJ2-3 NA NA TRBV10-3 CAMRGVSTDTQYF TGTGCCATGAGGGGGGTTAGCACAGATACGCAGTATTTT